These 3 T cell receptor beta chains were all obtained from the same sample, sequenced in a study of T-cell memory formation after mild COVID-19. TCRdb re-analysed the 5' RACE reads in MiXCR, keeping a single row per CDR3 protein. The sample holds more than 300,000 distinct CDR3 sequences, roughly 13% seen once. Material for sequencing was PBMCs or a T cell subset sorted from them (not recorded which). The source of these receptors is a man between 18 and 29 years old who had mild COVID-19 (a few samples of this study predate the infection). Cell type and time point are not known.

This clonotype was detected ten times or more. The rearrangement uses TRBV6-2 or TRBV6-3 and TRBJ1-2, with 7 bases that match TRBD1. The junction had 10 bases not matched to a gene; V was cut back by 5 bases and J by 4 bases. The V gene's germline CDR1 is MNHEY and CDR2 SVGEGT. The CDR3 has 15 amino acids. CDR3 sequence reads: CASSAPGQPFYGYTF. The CDR3 DNA is TGTGCCAGCAGTGCGCCGGGACAGCCTTTCTATGGCTACACCTTC.

The V gene is TRBV12-3 or TRBV12-4, the J gene TRBJ2-1, with no clear D. The CDR3 runs to 12 residues. V lost 6 bases and J lost 7, with 10 bases in between. CDR3 loop: CASRPTHNEQFF. The CDR3 DNA reads TGTGCCAGCAGACCGACCCATAATGAGCAGTTCTTC.

This clonotype was seen a handful of times. The V gene is TRBV16, the J gene TRBJ2-3; 7 bases are shared with TRBD1. Unmatched junction bases numbered 2, after V lost 2 bases and J lost 3 bases. The CDR3 runs to 14 residues. Germline loops: CDR1 KGHSY, CDR2 FQNENV. The CDR3 sequence is CASSQNRGTDTQYF. Here the CDR3 DNA reads TGTGCCAGCAGCCAAAACAGGGGAACAGATACGCAGTATTTT.